Listed here are 30 T cell receptor beta chains from one sample, sequenced in a study of cytomegalovirus exposure and HLA in healthy donors. It was with 60 Vbeta and 13 Jbeta primers that the PCR ran. The assay was immunoSEQ multiplex PCR, and TCRdb's table has in-frame clones only and misses some. The sample lists around 69,000 clones; 60% to 70% were seen once. The material sequenced was PBMCs. The origin of the receptors is a man aged 40-55 years in good health and CMV-seropositive.

This clone was detected only a few times. This chain connects TRBV9 to TRBJ1-1, with a possible D match to TRBD1 (5 bases). The CDR3 is made up of 16 amino acids. The germline V gene encodes CDR1 SGDLS and CDR2 YYNGEE. Trimming shortened V by 0 bases and J by 1 base, and 13 bases separated the two germline ends. DNA for the CDR3: TGTGCCAGCAGCGTAGCGGCAGGGATAGAGAACACTGAAGCTTTCTTT. The encoded protein is CASSVAAGIENTEAFF. The whole variable domain, remainder taken from reference TRBV9 and TRBJ1-1, is DSGVTQTPKHLITATGQRVTLRCSPRSGDLSVYWYQQSLDQGLQFLIQYYNGEERAKGNILERFSAQQFPDLHSELNLSSLELGDSALYFCASSVAAGIENTEAFFGQGTRLTVV.

The gene calls are TRBV7-8 and TRBJ2-6; D unclear. Germline lookup yields CDR1 SGHVS and CDR2 FQNEAQ. Trimming pared 1 base from V and 0 bases from J, leaving 10 bases between. The length of the CDR3 is 17 residues. Written as DNA, the CDR3 is TGTGCCAGCAGCTTAGAATGGGCCAGCTCTGGGGCCAACGTCCTGACTTTC. It yields the protein CASSLEWASSGANVLTF.

This clone appeared many times. The chain recombines TRBV2 with TRBJ2-3; unclear D gene. Germline V gene lookup returns CDR1 SNHLY and CDR2 FYNNEI. This CDR3 comprises 13 residues. Deletions cut 6 bases from V and 3 bases from J, with 10 bases between. CDR3 sequence (DNA): TGTGCCAGCAGGGTCGACTCGACAGATACGCAGTATTTT. Its translation is CASRVDSTDTQYF.

This clone was observed a handful of times. The chain couples TRBV7-6 to TRBJ2-3; perhaps TRBD1 as D (6 bases). Germline V CDR1 and CDR2: SGHVS, FNYEAQ. V lost 4 bases to trimming and J lost 8 bases, with 19 bases between them. The CDR3 is 15 amino acids. This CDR3 reads CASSSRDTGDRTQYF. CDR3 coding DNA: TGTGCCAGCAGCTCCCGGGACACAGGTGACCGTACGCAGTATTTT.

This clone was found once. The J gene is TRBJ1-4, the V gene TRBV27, with D maybe TRBD1 (5 bases). Germline V CDR1 and CDR2: MNHEY, SMNVEV (reference sequence). V gave up 2 bases and J gave up 3 bases, with 10 bases separating them. This CDR3 contains 15 residues. CDR3 protein: CASSLGGVANEKLFF. As DNA, the CDR3 is TGTGCCAGCAGTTTAGGGGGGGTAGCTAATGAAAAACTGTTTTTT.

The V gene is TRBV28, the J gene TRBJ2-2; 7 nucleotides line up with TRBD1. Unmatched junction bases numbered 7, after V lost 3 bases and J lost 6 bases. The CDR3 consists of 15 residues. Germline assignment: CDR1 MDHEN and CDR2 SYDVKM. As DNA, the CDR3 is TGTGCCAGCAGTTTTAGGACAGGAGTCCCCGGGGAGCTGTTTTTT. This translates into CASSFRTGVPGELFF.

This clone was recorded a few times. The chain carries TRBV7-2 and TRBJ1-2, with D possibly matching TRBD1 (5 bases). Trimming stripped 1 base from V and 3 bases from J, with 18 bases between. The germline CDR1 and CDR2 sequences are SGHTA and FQGNSA. CDR3 size: 17 residues. For the CDR3, the DNA is TGTGCCAGCAGCTTAGATACCGGACGGACATTGGACTATGGCTACACCTTC. It encodes CASSLDTGRTLDYGYTF.

The rearrangement joins TRBV5-4 to TRBJ1-1, with D unclear. CDR1 and CDR2 from the germline V gene are SGHNT and YYREEE (reference sequence). Trimming left V 4 bases short and J 1 base short, with 17 bases between. This CDR3 has 16 amino acids. Here the CDR3 DNA reads TGTGCCAGCAGCCCCCTAGGAGGGAGCCGGAACACTGAAGCTTTCTTT. It translates to CASSPLGGSRNTEAFF.

The genes are TRBV28 and TRBJ1-2, with 7 bases identical to TRBD1. CDR3 length: 14 amino acids. Germline V CDR1 and CDR2: MDHEN, SYDVKM. Unmatched junction bases numbered 8, after V lost 5 bases and J lost 5 bases. CDR3 sequence: CASSPPGQLYGYTF. CDR3 nucleotide sequence: TGTGCCAGCAGTCCCCCGGGACAGCTTTATGGCTACACCTTC.

The chain is built from TRBV25-1 and TRBJ2-5; D unresolved. The CDR3 contains 14 residues. V gave up 8 bases and J gave up 2 bases, with 15 bases separating them. Germline CDR1 and CDR2: MGHDK and SYGVNS. The CDR3 coding sequence is TGTGCCAGCCGACCCCCGAACAGTCAAGAGACCCAGTACTTC. Its protein product is CASRPPNSQETQYF.

The count of this clone is one. The chain is built from TRBV28 and TRBJ1-2, with no clear D. Trimming cost V 4 bases and J 6 bases, with 12 bases left between them. The CDR3 contains 13 residues. CDR1 MDHEN and CDR2 SYDVKM come from the germline V gene. The CDR3 spells CASSSGPSHGYTF. The CDR3 coding sequence is TGTGCCAGCAGTTCGGGTCCAAGCCATGGCTACACCTTC.

In DNA, the CDR3 is TGTGCCAGTAGTATAGTAGGACACCAGAACACTGAAGCTTTCTTT. It is translated as CASSIVGHQNTEAFF. The chain links TRBV19 to TRBJ1-1; a possible D gene is TRBD1 (5 bases). Germline values: CDR1 LNHDA, CDR2 SQIVND (reference sequence). Trimming shortened V by 1 base and J by 1 base, and 10 bases separated the two germline ends. The CDR3 sequence is 15 residues long.

The V gene is TRBV28, the J gene TRBJ1-4; no definite D call. Germline lookup yields CDR1 MDHEN and CDR2 SYDVKM. The CDR3 is 14 amino acids. The ends were cut back, 3 bases at V and 12 bases at J, with 17 bases in the middle. The CDR3 region is CASSFGQALGELFF. CDR3 coding DNA: TGTGCCAGCAGTTTTGGGCAGGCCCTCGGGGAACTGTTTTTT. The variable domain in full, with the rest retrieved from reference TRBV28 and TRBJ1-4, is DVKVTQSSRYLVKRTGEKVFLECVQDMDHENMFWYRQDPGLGLRLIYFSYDVKMKEKGDIPEGYSVSREKKERFSLILESASTNQTSMYLCASSFGQALGELFFGSGTQLSVL.

This clone was counted a few times. V usage is TRBV5-1 and J usage is TRBJ2-1; 10 bases are a match to TRBD2. Losses at the gene ends were 7 bases for V and 6 bases for J; bases not matched to a gene: 13. The CDR3 totals 16 residues. Germline V lookup: CDR1 SGHRS, CDR2 YFSETQ. CDR3 DNA sequence: TGCGCCAGCTCGATAACGGAACTAGCGGGAACCAATGAGCAGTTCTTC. It is translated as CASSITELAGTNEQFF.

The chain employs TRBV6-5 and TRBJ1-1, with 9 bases lining up with TRBD1. With 10 bases clipped from V and 1 base from J, the junction kept 7 bases outside the gene matches. In germline, CDR1 is MNHEY, CDR2 SVGAGI. The CDR3 runs to 14 residues. CDR3: CATTPGQGNTEAFF. The CDR3 nucleotides read TGTGCCACCACCCCGGGACAGGGGAACACTGAAGCTTTCTTT.

The chain has TRBV11-1 and TRBJ1-1; possibly TRBD1 for D (5 bases). CDR3 length: 13 amino acids. Looked up from germline, CDR1 is SGHAT and CDR2 is FQDESV (reference sequence). V lost 4 bases, J lost 10 bases, and 16 bases lay in between. CDR3 DNA sequence: TGTGCCAGCAGCTCCCGGAGGGGCGAAGGAGCTTTCTTT. Translating it yields CASSSRRGEGAFF. The whole variable domain, filled in from reference TRBV11-1 and TRBJ1-1, reads EAEVAQSPRYKITEKSQAVAFWCDPISGHATLYWYRQILGQGPELLVQFQDESVVDDSQLPKDRFSAERLKGVDSTLKIQPAELGDSAMYLCASSSRRGEGAFFGQGTRLTVV.

V usage is TRBV28 and J usage is TRBJ2-7; 10 bases align to TRBD1. The J call is doubtful: the DNA matches TRBJ2-5 better. The CDR3 has 14 amino acids. Germline V gene data show CDR1 as MDHEN and CDR2 as SYDVKM. CDR3 region: CASSRGQGRETQYF. For the CDR3, the DNA is TGTGCCAGCAGTCGGGGACAGGGGAGGGAGACCCAGTACTTC.

J is TRBJ1-2 and V is TRBV18; TRBD1 agrees at 9 bases. Germline CDR1 KGHSH, CDR2 LQKENI. Trimming at V came to 4 bases and at J to 8 bases, leaving 8 bases not matched to a gene. This CDR3 is 14 amino acids long. CDR3: CASSRPGTGNGYTF. The DNA for the CDR3 is TGTGCCAGCTCACGTCCGGGGACAGGGAACGGCTACACCTTC.

The chain joins TRBV19 to TRBJ2-2; 8 positions agree with TRBD2. The V gene end was trimmed by 6 bases and the J gene end by 1 base; junction bases not matched to a gene: 10. CDR3 length: 17 amino acids. CDR1 is LNHDA and CDR2 is SQIVND in the germline V gene (reference sequence). CDR3 DNA sequence: TGTGCCAGTAGACGCTCGGCGGGAGGCCAGAACACCGGGGAGCTGTTTTTT. Its translation: CASRRSAGGQNTGELFF.

The chain links TRBV5-1 to TRBJ1-4; D unclear. Germline V gives CDR1 SGHRS, CDR2 YFSETQ. V was cut by 3 bases and J by 3 bases, with 9 bases left in between. The length of the CDR3 is 14 residues. This chain's CDR3 is CASSSGEPNEKLFF. DNA of the CDR3: TGCGCCAGCAGCTCCGGAGAACCTAATGAAAAACTGTTTTTT.

The chain is built from TRBV10-3 and TRBJ2-1, with 7 bases that match TRBD2. CDR1 and CDR2 from the germline V gene are ENHRY and SYGVKD. CDR3 length: 15 amino acids. Trimming at V came to 7 bases and at J to 8 bases, leaving 14 bases not matched to a gene. The CDR3 sequence is CAIKVGLAASDEQFF. The CDR3 DNA reads TGTGCCATCAAGGTGGGTCTAGCGGCCAGCGATGAGCAGTTCTTC.

This clone was observed a handful of times. The rearrangement joins TRBV2 to TRBJ1-4; 9 bases agree with TRBD1. This CDR3 is 15 amino acids long. In germline, CDR1 is SNHLY, CDR2 FYNNEI. After removal of 3 bases from V and 7 bases from J, the junction contained 6 bases not matched to a gene. The CDR3 DNA follows: TGTGCCAGCAGTGACCAGGGACAGGGAAGTGAAAAACTGTTTTTT. Its translation is CASSDQGQGSEKLFF.

This clone was found once. The chain employs TRBV15 and TRBJ2-7; perhaps TRBD1 as D (5 bases). The germline CDR1 and CDR2 sequences are LNHNV and YYDKDF (reference sequence). The CDR3 has 15 residues. Trimming cost V 0 bases and J 2 bases, with 11 bases left between them. The CDR3: CATSRDRVMAYEQYF. The CDR3 coding sequence is TGTGCCACCAGCAGAGACAGGGTGATGGCCTACGAGCAGTACTTC.

This chain uses TRBV6-5 with TRBJ1-1; D possibly corresponds to TRBD1 (5 bases). V lost 6 bases, J lost 6 bases, and 17 bases lay in between. This CDR3 spans 14 amino acids. In germline, CDR1 is MNHEY, CDR2 SVGAGI. In nucleotides, the CDR3 is TGTGCCAGCAGCAGGACAAAGGGTGGGCCTGAAGCTTTCTTT. The encoded protein is CASSRTKGGPEAFF.

The J gene is TRBJ2-4, the V gene TRBV2, with D perhaps matching TRBD2 (5 bases). Per the germline V gene, CDR1 is SNHLY and CDR2 is FYNNEI. This CDR3 region has 16 residues. V was cut by 1 base and J by 0 bases, with 10 bases left in between. In nucleotides, the CDR3 is TGTGCCAGCAGTGAAGAGGTAGCGCTAGCCAAAAACATTCAGTACTTC. It is translated as CASSEEVALAKNIQYF. The full variable domain, its missing parts supplied by reference TRBV2 and TRBJ2-4, is EPEVTQTPSHQVTQMGQEVILRCVPISNHLYFYWYRQILGQKVEFLVSFYNNEISEKSEIFDDQFSVERPDGSNFTLKIRSTKLEDSAMYFCASSEEVALAKNIQYFGAGTRLSVL.

The rearrangement uses TRBV29-1 and TRBJ2-3; 8 nucleotides match TRBD2. After removal of 0 bases from V and 0 bases from J, the junction contained 5 bases not matched to a gene. Germline-derived CDR1 and CDR2 are SQVTM and ANQGSEA. This CDR3 region has 16 residues. Here the CDR3 DNA reads TGCAGCGTTGAAGATGACGGACTAGCTAGCACAGATACGCAGTATTTT. It encodes CSVEDDGLASTDTQYF.

This CDR3 reads CASSARQGGAEAFF. CDR3 bases: TGTGCCAGCAGTGCCCGACAGGGAGGCGCTGAAGCTTTCTTT. The rearrangement uses TRBV25-1 and TRBJ1-1; 7 bases agree with TRBD1. In germline, CDR1 is MGHDK, CDR2 SYGVNS. This CDR3 is built from 14 residues. Unmatched junction bases numbered 8, after V lost 4 bases and J lost 6 bases.

The chain links TRBV9 to TRBJ1-1, with TRBD1 as a possible D gene (6 bases). Germline values: CDR1 SGDLS, CDR2 YYNGEE. V lost 4 bases to trimming and J lost 5 bases, with 15 bases between them. There are 14 residues in the CDR3. CDR3 amino acids: CASSLGGRGTEAFF. The CDR3 coding sequence is TGTGCCAGCAGCCTCGGGGGGAGGGGGACTGAAGCTTTCTTT.

A few counts support this clone. This chain joins TRBV5-5 and TRBJ2-1; 10 bases match TRBD2. V gave up 1 base and J gave up 7 bases; unmatched junction bases: 2. CDR1 is SGHKS, CDR2 YYEKEE, per germline (reference sequence). This CDR3 is built from 14 residues. CDR3 amino acids: CASSLTSGANEQFF. The CDR3 DNA sequence: TGTGCCAGCAGCTTGACTAGCGGGGCTAATGAGCAGTTCTTC.

The chain uses TRBV11-2 and TRBJ2-7, with 7 bases aligning to TRBD1. CDR1 and CDR2 (germline): SGHAT, FQNNGV. The V gene end was trimmed by 2 bases and the J gene end by 7 bases; junction bases not matched to a gene: 5. The CDR3 has 13 residues. The CDR3 coding sequence is TGTGCCAGCAGCTTATATCCAGGGGGTGAGCAGTACTTC. Protein sequence: CASSLYPGGEQYF.